Below are 23 T cell receptor beta chains sequenced from a single sample in a study of blood T cell repertoires in COVID-19. Sequencing was performed with immunoSEQ multiplex PCR; in TCRdb, only in-frame clones are kept and a portion is missing. The sample includes over 60,000 clones, 90% seen only once; the top ten take approximately 0.56%. What was sequenced was peripheral blood. All receptors come from a man over 45 with COVID-19, enrolled during active disease.

The rearrangement links TRBV6-2 or TRBV6-3 to TRBJ1-1, with D possibly being TRBD1 (5 bases). Trimming left V 0 bases short and J 0 bases short, with 5 bases between. Germline CDR1 MNHEY, CDR2 SVGEGT. The CDR3 runs to 14 residues. The CDR3 region has the DNA TGTGCCAGCAGTTACTCGACAGTGAACACTGAAGCTTTCTTT. It yields the protein CASSYSTVNTEAFF.

The chain employs TRBV6-6 and TRBJ1-1; maybe TRBD1 (6 bases). The V gene's germline CDR1 is MNHNY and CDR2 SVGAGI (reference sequence). The V gene lost 5 bases and the J gene lost 3 bases, with 10 bases spanning the gap. The CDR3 runs to 13 residues. Written as DNA, the CDR3 is TGTGCCAGCAGTATAAACAGGGACACTGAAGCTTTCTTT. Translating gives CASSINRDTEAFF.

The J gene is TRBJ2-1, the V gene TRBV4-1; TRBD2 is a possible D gene (5 bases). The V end lost 1 base, the J end lost 2 bases, and 15 bases lay between the germline ends. The CDR3 is 17 amino acids. Germline CDR1 reads MGHRA; CDR2 reads YSYEKL. The chain's CDR3 is CASSQVLAGLPYNEQFF. In DNA, the CDR3 is TGCGCCAGCAGCCAAGTCCTCGCGGGTCTACCCTACAATGAGCAGTTCTTC.

The CDR3 is CASSIVAESYNEQFF. The CDR3 nucleotides read TGTGCCAGTAGTATCGTTGCGGAGTCCTACAATGAGCAGTTCTTC. This chain connects TRBV19 to TRBJ2-1; D is ambiguous. V was clipped by 3 bases and J by 1 base, with 10 bases between them. The CDR3 consists of 15 residues. Germline lookup yields CDR1 LNHDA and CDR2 SQIVND (reference sequence).

The count of this clone is one. This chain joins TRBV20-1 and TRBJ1-1; D is undetermined. Germline V lookup: CDR1 DFQATT, CDR2 SNEGSKA (reference sequence). Trimming left V 5 bases short and J 3 bases short, with 7 bases between. The CDR3 has 11 residues. The DNA of the CDR3 is TGCAGTGCTTCCAGCGACACTGAAGCTTTCTTT. The encoded protein is CSASSDTEAFF.

The chain recombines TRBV18 with TRBJ1-3; 10 positions match TRBD1. CDR1 is KGHSH, CDR2 LQKENI, per germline. The CDR3 has 16 residues. The V gene end was trimmed by 1 base and the J gene end by 2 bases; junction bases not matched to a gene: 2. CDR3 loop: CASSPRTGGTGNTIYF. The CDR3 DNA sequence: TGTGCCAGCTCACCACGGACAGGGGGAACTGGAAACACCATATATTTT.

This rearrangement joins TRBV28 to TRBJ2-1, with 8 nucleotides matching TRBD2. The length of the CDR3 is 16 residues. V shed 2 bases, J shed 4 bases, and the junction held 7 bases outside the gene matches. Looked up from germline, CDR1 is MDHEN and CDR2 is SYDVKM. In DNA form, the CDR3 reads TGTGCCAGCAGTTTACCGGGACTAGGGGGGTACAATGAGCAGTTCTTC. Translation gives CASSLPGLGGYNEQFF.

The genes are TRBV12-3 or TRBV12-4 and TRBJ1-4; D is unresolved. V lost 2 bases to trimming and J lost 7 bases, with 5 bases between them. This CDR3 is built from 12 residues. CDR3 residues: CASSLSGEKLFF. The CDR3 DNA is TGTGCCAGCAGTTTATCAGGTGAAAAACTGTTTTTT.

The V call is TRBV30, the J call TRBJ2-7, with 9 bases matching TRBD1. Per the germline V gene, CDR1 is GTSNPN and CDR2 is SVGIG (reference sequence). The CDR3 loop spans 14 amino acids. The V gene end was trimmed by 7 bases and the J gene end by 6 bases; junction bases not matched to a gene: 13. In DNA, the CDR3 is TGTGCCTCAGACTCGCCAACAGGGGGCCGCGAGCAGTACTTC. It codes for CASDSPTGGREQYF. Variable domain in full (rest from reference TRBV30 and TRBJ2-7): SQTIHQWPATLVQPVGSPLSLECTVEGTSNPNLYWYRQAAGRGLQLLFYSVGIGQISSEVPQNLSASRPQDRQFILSSKKLLLSDSGFYLCASDSPTGGREQYFGPGTRLTVT.

The chain uses TRBV5-1 and TRBJ2-1; 13 bases fit TRBD2. The CDR3 contains 15 residues. V trimming: 2 bases; J trimming: 7 bases; junction bases outside the gene matches: 3. Germline V gives CDR1 SGHRS, CDR2 YFSETQ. As DNA, the CDR3 is TGCGCCAGCAGCTTAGGGACTAGCGGGATGAATGAGCAGTTCTTC. It is translated as CASSLGTSGMNEQFF.

The genes are TRBV29-1 and TRBJ1-1; TRBD1 matches 10 bases. Germline CDR1 SQVTM, CDR2 ANQGSEA. CDR3 size: 16 residues. J lost 0 bases, V lost 5 bases, and 9 bases had no gene match. CDR3 in DNA: TGCAGCGTTACCGGACAGGGGGAATCCATGAACACTGAAGCTTTCTTT. It codes for CSVTGQGESMNTEAFF.

The rearrangement joins TRBV2 to TRBJ2-7, with 9 bases that match TRBD1. Germline trimming cut 2 bases from V and 4 bases from J; bases unmatched to any gene: 3. Germline lookup yields CDR1 SNHLY and CDR2 FYNNEI. CDR3 length equals 14 residues. In DNA, the CDR3 is TGTGCCAGCAGTGAATGGGGACAGGGATACGAGCAGTACTTC. Residues: CASSEWGQGYEQYF.

This chain connects TRBV6-2 or TRBV6-3 to TRBJ2-7; perhaps TRBD1 as D (5 bases). Germline-derived CDR1 and CDR2 are MNHEY and SVGEGT. Trimming took off 0 bases at V and 0 bases at J, with 9 bases between the two ends. The CDR3 is made up of 15 amino acids. The CDR3 region has the DNA TGTGCCAGCAGTTACTCAGACAGTAGCTCCTACGAGCAGTACTTC. Protein product: CASSYSDSSSYEQYF.

J is TRBJ2-3 and V is TRBV19; D possibly corresponds to TRBD2 (6 bases). Per germline, CDR1 LNHDA and CDR2 SQIVND (reference sequence). CDR3 length equals 17 residues. V lost 4 bases to trimming and J lost 0 bases, with 17 bases between them. The CDR3 protein is CASSTRAGTPSTDTQYF. Here the CDR3 DNA reads TGTGCCAGTAGTACTCGAGCCGGGACTCCGAGCACAGATACGCAGTATTTT.

The chain links TRBV12-5 to TRBJ2-1, with 12 bases identical to TRBD2. The germline gives CDR1 LGHNT, CDR2 FRNRAP. V lost 7 bases, J lost 6 bases, and 7 bases stayed unmatched. This CDR3 has 15 amino acids. CDR3 coding DNA: TGTGCTAGTGCCGCAAGGGGACTAGCGGGCAATGAGCAGTTCTTC. This translates into CASAARGLAGNEQFF.

This clone was seen a few times. The chain employs TRBV2 and TRBJ1-5; TRBD1 agrees at 7 bases. The CDR3 length is 15 residues. Germline V lookup: CDR1 SNHLY, CDR2 FYNNEI. V shed 0 bases, J shed 7 bases, and the junction held 6 bases outside the gene matches. CDR3 nucleotides: TGTGCCAGCAGTGAAGCGGCAGGGGGTCGACAGCCCCAGCATTTT. It yields the protein CASSEAAGGRQPQHF.

The rearrangement uses TRBV12-3 or TRBV12-4 and TRBJ2-5; possible D gene TRBD2, 5 bases. The CDR3 is 12 residues long. Between the trimmed V and J ends, which lost 6 bases and 3 bases, there was a span of 8 bases. The CDR3 spells CASRLGKETQYF. In DNA form, the CDR3 reads TGTGCCAGCAGACTAGGGAAAGAGACCCAGTACTTC.

There are a few counts of this clone. The chain is built from TRBV20-1 and TRBJ2-3; D not resolved. CDR1 DFQATT and CDR2 SNEGSKA come from the germline V gene (reference sequence). This CDR3 spans 11 amino acids. Trimming took 5 bases from V and 9 from J, leaving 12 bases between them. As DNA, the CDR3 is TGCAGTGCTCCTTTTAGAGGCACGCAGTATTTT. Translation: CSAPFRGTQYF.

CDR3 sequence reads: CASSGNGGPYEQYF. DNA for the CDR3: TGTGCCAGCAGTGGAAACGGCGGTCCCTACGAGCAGTACTTC. The genes are TRBV2 and TRBJ2-7; no definite D call. The ends were cut back, 4 bases at V and 2 bases at J, with 12 bases in the middle. The CDR3 has 14 amino acids. Germline lookup yields CDR1 SNHLY and CDR2 FYNNEI.

V usage is TRBV9 and J usage is TRBJ2-3, with 10 bases that match TRBD2. Trimming took 4 bases from V and 6 from J; bases not matched to a gene: 20. The CDR3 length is 19 residues. Germline loops: CDR1 SGDLS, CDR2 YYNGEE. CDR3 sequence: CASSPRTSGRGAQVDTQYF. Here the CDR3 DNA reads TGTGCCAGCAGCCCACGGACTAGCGGCAGGGGGGCTCAGGTCGATACGCAGTATTTT.

V gene TRBV5-1 combines with J gene TRBJ2-6; 7 nucleotides agree with TRBD2. V lost 5 bases and J lost 0; bases outside the gene matches: 5. In germline, CDR1 is SGHRS, CDR2 YFSETQ. CDR3 length: 16 amino acids. The CDR3 loop is CASRPAGSSGANVLTF. CDR3 bases: TGCGCCAGCAGACCAGCGGGGAGCTCTGGGGCCAACGTCCTGACTTTC.

The V call is TRBV6-5, the J call TRBJ1-2, with TRBD1 identical over 7 bases. Germline trimming cut 6 bases from V and 5 bases from J; bases unmatched to any gene: 9. The CDR3 has 14 amino acids. Germline V gene data show CDR1 as MNHEY and CDR2 as SVGAGI. In DNA, the CDR3 is TGTGCCAGCAGGAGACAGGGTATCTATTATGGCTACACCTTC. Translating it yields CASRRQGIYYGYTF.

V gene TRBV4-1 combines with J gene TRBJ1-2; unclear D gene. Germline V gene sequence: CDR1 MGHRA, CDR2 YSYEKL. The V end lost 0 bases, the J end lost 4 bases, and 6 bases lay between the germline ends. The CDR3 is 13 residues long. The chain's CDR3 is CASSQDGPYGYTF. Here the CDR3 DNA reads TGCGCCAGCAGCCAAGATGGCCCCTATGGCTACACCTTC.